Shown below are 4 T cell receptor beta chains from a single sample sequenced in a study of T cell clonality in common variable immunodeficiency. Sequencing was performed with immunoSEQ multiplex PCR; in TCRdb, only in-frame clones are kept and a portion is missing. The sample has about 42,000 clones, none seen only once. The sequenced sample was peripheral blood mononuclear cells. The origin of the receptors is a person between 18 and 75 years old in good health.

This clone was counted at least ten times. Read coverage stops 3 residues before the CDR3 terminus; the germline J gene supplies the remainder. V is TRBV14 and J is TRBJ2-2, with 8 bases matching TRBD1. V lost 4 bases to trimming and J lost 3 bases; unmatched junction nucleotides: 7. Germline values: CDR1 SGHDN, CDR2 FVKESK. This CDR3 has 16 residues. The CDR3: CASSRFRQGYTGELFF. The covered CDR3 bases are TGTGCCAGCAGCCGGTTCAGACAGGGGTACACCGGGGAG.

This clone was picked up many times. Coverage ceases 3 residues before the CDR3 finishes, and the germline J gene fills in the end. The chain couples TRBV19 to TRBJ2-1, with TRBD2 identical over 14 bases. The junction had 9 bases not matched to a gene; V was cut back by 3 bases and J by 8 bases. The CDR3 length is 17 residues. CDR1 and CDR2 from the germline V gene are LNHDA and SQIVND (reference sequence). The part of the CDR3 DNA that was read is TGTGCCAGTAGTATCTTAGGCGGGACTAGCGGGAGACATGAG. Protein product: CASSILGGTSGRHE. The CDR3 in full is CASSILGGTSGRHEQFF.

There are many counts of this clone. The read ends 3 residues before the CDR3 terminus; that terminus is restored from the germline J gene. The chain links TRBV20-1 to TRBJ1-5, with 7 nucleotides matching TRBD1. There are 16 residues in the CDR3. Trimming took 1 base from V and 0 from J; bases not matched to a gene: 6. Germline V lookup: CDR1 DFQATT, CDR2 SNEGSKA (reference sequence). CDR3: CSARGGQFYSNQPQHF. CDR3 DNA (partial): TGCAGTGCTAGAGGGGGACAGTTTTATAGCAATCAGCCC.

This clone was detected only a few times. CDR3 DNA, as far as it was read: TGTGCCAGCAGCCCGACAGTTAACTATGGC. It translates to CASSPTVNYG. The entire CDR3 is CASSPTVNYGYTF. The chain has TRBV7-9 and TRBJ1-2; possible D gene TRBD1, 5 bases. The read is 3 residues too short to cover the CDR3 end, so that end is filled in from the germline J gene. This CDR3 comprises 13 residues. The germline V gene encodes CDR1 SEHNR and CDR2 FQNEAQ (reference sequence). Trimming left V 5 bases short and J 1 base short, with 8 bases between.